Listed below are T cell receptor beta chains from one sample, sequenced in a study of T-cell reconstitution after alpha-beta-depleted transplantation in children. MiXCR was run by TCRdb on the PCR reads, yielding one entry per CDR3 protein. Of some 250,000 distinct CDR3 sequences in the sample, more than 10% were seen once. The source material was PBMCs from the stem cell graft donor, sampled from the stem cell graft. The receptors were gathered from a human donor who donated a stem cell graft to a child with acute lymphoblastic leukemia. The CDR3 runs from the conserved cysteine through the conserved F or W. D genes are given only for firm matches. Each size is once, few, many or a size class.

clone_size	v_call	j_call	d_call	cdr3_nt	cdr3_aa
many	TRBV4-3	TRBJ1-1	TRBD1	TGCGCCAGCAGCTACGGACAGGGGCGGACTGAAGCTTTCTTT	CASSYGQGRTEAFF
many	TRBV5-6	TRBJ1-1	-	TGTGCCAGCAGCTTGGCATCTGCAGGGAGAACCGAAGCTTTCTTT	CASSLASAGRTEAFF
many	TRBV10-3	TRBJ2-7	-	TGTGCCATCAGCGAGCAGGATCACTACGAGCAGTACTTC	CAISEQDHYEQYF
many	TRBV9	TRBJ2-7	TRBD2	TGTGCCAGCAGCGTAGATGGGAGGGCCGTCGCCTACGAGCAGTACTTC	CASSVDGRAVAYEQYF
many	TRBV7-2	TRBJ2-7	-	TGTGCCAGCAGCTTAGATCCGGGGACCTACGAGCAGTACTTC	CASSLDPGTYEQYF
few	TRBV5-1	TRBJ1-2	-	TGCGCCAGCAGCTTCTATCGGGGGGGCGGATTGGATGGCTACACCTTC	CASSFYRGGGLDGYTF
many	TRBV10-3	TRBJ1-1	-	TGTGCCACCTCCCGGGGAGGGAACACTGAAGCTTTCTTT	CATSRGGNTEAFF
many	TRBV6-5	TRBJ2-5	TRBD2	TGTGCCAGCAGTTCTAGCGGGAGTGAGACGGAGACCCAGTACTTC	CASSSSGSETETQYF
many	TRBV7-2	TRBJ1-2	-	TGTGCCAGCAGCTTAGGGATAAGACAGGATGGAGGTGGCTACACCTTC	CASSLGIRQDGGGYTF
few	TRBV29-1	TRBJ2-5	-	TGCAGCGTTGAAGAACTTACGGGGGTGTGGGAGACCCAGTACTTC	CSVEELTGVWETQYF
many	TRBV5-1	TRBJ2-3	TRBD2	TGCGCCAGCAGCCACCTAGCGGGGGCAGATACGCAGTATTTT	CASSHLAGADTQYF
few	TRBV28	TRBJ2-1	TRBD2	TGTGCCAGCAGCTCCCGCGGGAGCAGAATCGATGAGCAGTTCTTC	CASSSRGSRIDEQFF
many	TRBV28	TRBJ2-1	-	TGTGCCAGCAGAGTTAAGGGGGGCCGTTTCGATGAGCAGTTCTTC	CASRVKGGRFDEQFF
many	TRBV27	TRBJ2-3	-	TGTGCCAGCAGTACTCTCACAGATACGCAGTATTTT	CASSTLTDTQYF
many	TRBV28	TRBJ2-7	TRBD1	TGTGCCAGCAGTTTTCCGGCGAGGACAGGGACCAACGAGCAGTACTTC	CASSFPARTGTNEQYF
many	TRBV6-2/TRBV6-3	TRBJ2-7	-	TGTGCCAGCAATTACCCTTGGCGCCAACCGTTCGAGCAGTACTTC	CASNYPWRQPFEQYF
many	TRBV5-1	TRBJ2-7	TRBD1	TGCGCCAGCAGCTCGGTGGGACAGGGTTTGCACGAGCAGTACTTC	CASSSVGQGLHEQYF
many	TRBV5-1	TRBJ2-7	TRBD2	TGCGCCAGCAGCACCGGGACTAGCGGAACCTACGAGCAGTACTTC	CASSTGTSGTYEQYF
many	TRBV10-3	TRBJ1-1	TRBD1	TGTGCCACCCGGGACAGGGGAATTGAAGCTTTCTTT	CATRDRGIEAFF
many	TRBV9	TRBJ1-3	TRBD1	TGTGCCAGCAGCGTAGAGGGACAGGGTCTATCCGGAAACACCATATATTTT	CASSVEGQGLSGNTIYF
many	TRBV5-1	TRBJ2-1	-	TGCGCCAGCACCATCACCCGGGGGAATCCCTACAATGAGCAGTTCTTC	CASTITRGNPYNEQFF
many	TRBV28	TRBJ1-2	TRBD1	TGTGCCAGCAGTCCGACGGGGGACAGGGGTAATGGCTACACCTTC	CASSPTGDRGNGYTF
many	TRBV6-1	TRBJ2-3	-	TGTGCCAGCAGGCTGCCGGGGTTTGATACGCAGTATTTT	CASRLPGFDTQYF
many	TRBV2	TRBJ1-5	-	TGTGCCAGCAGAATAGACAGTAGTTTGAATCAGCCCCAGCATTTT	CASRIDSSLNQPQHF